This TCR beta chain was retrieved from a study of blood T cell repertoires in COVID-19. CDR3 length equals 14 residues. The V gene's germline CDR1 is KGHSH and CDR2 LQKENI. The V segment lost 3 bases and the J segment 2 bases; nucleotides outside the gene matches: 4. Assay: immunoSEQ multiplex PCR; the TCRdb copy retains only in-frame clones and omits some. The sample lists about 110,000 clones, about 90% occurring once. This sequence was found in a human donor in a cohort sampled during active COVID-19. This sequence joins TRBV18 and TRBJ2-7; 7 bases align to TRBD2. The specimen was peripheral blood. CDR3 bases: TGTGCCAGCTCACCGGGCGGGGGTCCCTACGAGCAGTACTTC. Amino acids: CASSPGGGPYEQYF. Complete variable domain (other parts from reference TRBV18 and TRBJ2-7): NAGVMQNPRHLVRRRGQEARLRCSPMKGHSHVYWYRQLPEEGLKFMVYLQKENIIDESGMPKERFSAEFPKEGPSILRIQQVVRGDSAAYFCASSPGGGPYEQYFGPGTRLTVT.